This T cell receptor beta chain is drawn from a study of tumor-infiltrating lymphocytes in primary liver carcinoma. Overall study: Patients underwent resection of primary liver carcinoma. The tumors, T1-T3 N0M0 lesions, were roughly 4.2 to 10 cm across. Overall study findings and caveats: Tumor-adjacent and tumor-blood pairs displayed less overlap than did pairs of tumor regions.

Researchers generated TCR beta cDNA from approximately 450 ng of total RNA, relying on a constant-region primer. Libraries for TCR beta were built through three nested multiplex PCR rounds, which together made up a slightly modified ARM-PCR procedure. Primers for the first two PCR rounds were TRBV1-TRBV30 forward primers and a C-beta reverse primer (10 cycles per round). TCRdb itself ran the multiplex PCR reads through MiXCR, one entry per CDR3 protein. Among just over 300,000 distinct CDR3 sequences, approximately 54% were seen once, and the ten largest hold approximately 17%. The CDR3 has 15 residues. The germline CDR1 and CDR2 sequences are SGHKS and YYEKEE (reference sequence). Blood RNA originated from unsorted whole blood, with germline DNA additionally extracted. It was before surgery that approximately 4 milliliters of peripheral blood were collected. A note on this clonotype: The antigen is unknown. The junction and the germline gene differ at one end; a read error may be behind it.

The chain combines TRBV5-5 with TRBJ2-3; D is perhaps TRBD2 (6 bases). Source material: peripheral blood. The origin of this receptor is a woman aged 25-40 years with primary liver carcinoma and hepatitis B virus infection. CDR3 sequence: CTSSLGLLGTDTHYF. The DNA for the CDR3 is TGTACCAGCAGCTTGGGACTTCTTGGCACAGATACACATTATTTT. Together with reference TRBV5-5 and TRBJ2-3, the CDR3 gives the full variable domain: DAGVTQSPTHLIKTRGQQVTLRCSPISGHKSVSWYQQVLGQGPQFIFQYYEKEERGRGNFPDRFSARQFPNYSSELNVNALLLGDSALYLCTSSLGLLGTDTHYFGPGTRLTVL.